This TCR beta chain appears in the sequencing data of a study of memory CD4+ T cells and cytomegalovirus serostatus. At the level of the study: Healthy Belgian adult donors included under ten CMV-positive and some 23 CMV-negative people. Findings of the study overall: The CMV-associated TCR signature appears largely within the CD4+ memory repertoire. Each of approximately 73 CMV-associated TCRbeta sequences occurred in one to five individuals.

As to this clone: The antigen remains undetermined.

Single viable CD3+CD4+CD8-CD45RO+ cells were sorted as the memory CD4+ T cells. CDR3 length: 15 amino acids. Unmatched junction bases numbered 5, after V lost 1 base and J lost 3 bases. CDR1 is SGHTA, CDR2 FQGNSA, per germline. Study processing details: Out-of-frame sequences were removed, leaving around 2.2 million distinct TCRbeta sequences. Repertoires were generated with immunoSEQ multiplex PCR, while TCRdb's copy carries only in-frame clones and drops some. V, J and clone size are those of that table, while D and trimming were read from the DNA. The top ten hold around 0.75% of the sample, which has about 80,000 clones, approximately 84% seen once.

This clonotype was obtained from an adult in good health and CMV-seronegative. The chain combines TRBV7-2 with TRBJ1-1; 7 nucleotides line up with TRBD1. Input material: memory CD4+ T cells from blood. CDR3 residues: CASSLVPDRDTEAFF. For the CDR3, the DNA is TGTGCCAGCAGCTTAGTTCCAGACAGGGACACTGAAGCTTTCTTT.